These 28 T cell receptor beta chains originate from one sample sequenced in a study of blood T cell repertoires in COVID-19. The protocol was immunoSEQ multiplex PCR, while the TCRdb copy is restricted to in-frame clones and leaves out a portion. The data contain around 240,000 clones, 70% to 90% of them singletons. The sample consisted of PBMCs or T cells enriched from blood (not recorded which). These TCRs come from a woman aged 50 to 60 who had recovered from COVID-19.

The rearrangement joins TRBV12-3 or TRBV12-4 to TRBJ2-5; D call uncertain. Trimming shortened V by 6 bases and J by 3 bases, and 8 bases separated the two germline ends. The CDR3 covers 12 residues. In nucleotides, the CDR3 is TGTGCCAGCAGCCCGAGTGAAGAGACCCAGTACTTC. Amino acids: CASSPSEETQYF.

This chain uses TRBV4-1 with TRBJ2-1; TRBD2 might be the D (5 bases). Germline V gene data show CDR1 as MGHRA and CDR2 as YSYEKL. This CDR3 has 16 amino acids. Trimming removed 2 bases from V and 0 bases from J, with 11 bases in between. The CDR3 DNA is TGCGCCAGCAGCCAAAATCGGGGAAGCTCCTACAATGAGCAGTTCTTC. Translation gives CASSQNRGSSYNEQFF.

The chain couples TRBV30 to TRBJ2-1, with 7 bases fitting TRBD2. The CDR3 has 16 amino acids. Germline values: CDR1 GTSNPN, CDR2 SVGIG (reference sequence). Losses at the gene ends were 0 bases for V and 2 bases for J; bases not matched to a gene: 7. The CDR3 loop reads CAWSVLGGSTYNEQFF. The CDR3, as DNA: TGTGCCTGGAGTGTACTGGGCGGGAGTACCTACAATGAGCAGTTCTTC.

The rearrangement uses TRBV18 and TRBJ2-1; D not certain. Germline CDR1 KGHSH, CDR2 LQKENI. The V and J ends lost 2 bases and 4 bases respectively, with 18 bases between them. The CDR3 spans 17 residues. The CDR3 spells CASSPNHATAGYNEQFF. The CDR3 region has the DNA TGTGCCAGCTCACCAAATCATGCAACGGCAGGTTACAATGAGCAGTTCTTC.

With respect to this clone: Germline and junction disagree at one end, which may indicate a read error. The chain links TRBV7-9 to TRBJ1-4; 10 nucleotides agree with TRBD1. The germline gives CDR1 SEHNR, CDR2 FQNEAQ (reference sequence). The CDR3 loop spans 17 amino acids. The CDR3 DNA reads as TGTACCAGCAGCCCGAAAAGAGGGACAGGGGATAATGAAAAACTGTTTTTT. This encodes CTSSPKRGTGDNEKLFF. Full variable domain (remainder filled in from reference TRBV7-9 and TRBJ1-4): DTGVSQNPRHKITKRGQNVTFRCDPISEHNRLYWYRQTLGQGPEFLTYFQNEAQLEKSRLLSDRFSAERPKGSFSTLEIQRTEQGDSAMYLCTSSPKRGTGDNEKLFFGSGTQLSVL.

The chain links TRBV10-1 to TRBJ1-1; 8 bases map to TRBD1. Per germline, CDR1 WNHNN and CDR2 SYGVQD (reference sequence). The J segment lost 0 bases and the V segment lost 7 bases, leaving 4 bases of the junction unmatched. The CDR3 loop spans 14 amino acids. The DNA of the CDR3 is TGCGCCAGCAATGACAGGGGCCTGAACACTGAAGCTTTCTTT. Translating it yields CASNDRGLNTEAFF.

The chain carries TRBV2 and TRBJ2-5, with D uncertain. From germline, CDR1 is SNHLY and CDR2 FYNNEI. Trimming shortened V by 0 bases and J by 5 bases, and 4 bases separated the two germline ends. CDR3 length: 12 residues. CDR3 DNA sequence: TGTGCCAGCAGTGAAGCGCAGGAGACCCAGTACTTC. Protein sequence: CASSEAQETQYF.

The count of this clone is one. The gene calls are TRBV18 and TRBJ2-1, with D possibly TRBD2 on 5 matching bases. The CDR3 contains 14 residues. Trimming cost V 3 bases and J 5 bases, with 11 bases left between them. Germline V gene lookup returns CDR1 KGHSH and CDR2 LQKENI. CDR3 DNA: TGTGCCAGCTCACCTCAGGAGGCGGACAATGAGCAGTTCTTC. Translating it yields CASSPQEADNEQFF.

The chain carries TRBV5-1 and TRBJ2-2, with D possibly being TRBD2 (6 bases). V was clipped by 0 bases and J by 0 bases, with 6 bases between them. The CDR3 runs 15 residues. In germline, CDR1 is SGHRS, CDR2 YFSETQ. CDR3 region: CASSLGLANTGELFF. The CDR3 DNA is TGCGCCAGCAGCTTGGGACTAGCGAACACCGGGGAGCTGTTTTTT. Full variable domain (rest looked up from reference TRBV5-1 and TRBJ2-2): KAGVTQTPRYLIKTRGQQVTLSCSPISGHRSVSWYQQTPGQGLQFLFEYFSETQRNKGNFPGRFSGRQFSNSRSEMNVSTLELGDSALYLCASSLGLANTGELFFGEGSRLTVL.

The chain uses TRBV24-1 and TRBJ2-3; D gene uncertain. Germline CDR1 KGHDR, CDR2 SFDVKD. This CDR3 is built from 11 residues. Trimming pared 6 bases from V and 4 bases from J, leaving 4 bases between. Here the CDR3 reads CATSQADTQYF. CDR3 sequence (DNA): TGTGCCACCAGTCAGGCAGATACGCAGTATTTT.

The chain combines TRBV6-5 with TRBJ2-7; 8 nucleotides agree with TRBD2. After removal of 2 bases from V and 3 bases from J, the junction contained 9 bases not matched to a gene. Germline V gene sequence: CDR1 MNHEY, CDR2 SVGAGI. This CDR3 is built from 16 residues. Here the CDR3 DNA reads TGTGCCAGCAGTTACAATCGGGCGGGAGGCCTCTACGAGCAGTACTTC. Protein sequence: CASSYNRAGGLYEQYF.

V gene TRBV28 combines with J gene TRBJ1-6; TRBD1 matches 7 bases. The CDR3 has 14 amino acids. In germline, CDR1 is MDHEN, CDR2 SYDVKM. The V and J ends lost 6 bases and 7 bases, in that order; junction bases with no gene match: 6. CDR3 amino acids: CASSLTGVNSPLHF. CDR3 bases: TGTGCCAGCAGCCTTACAGGGGTAAATTCACCCCTCCACTTT.

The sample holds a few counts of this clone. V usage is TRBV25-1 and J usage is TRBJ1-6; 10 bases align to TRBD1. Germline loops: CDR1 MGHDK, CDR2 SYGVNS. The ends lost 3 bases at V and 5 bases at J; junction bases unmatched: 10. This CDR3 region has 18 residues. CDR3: CASSDSSGQGTHNSPLHF. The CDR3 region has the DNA TGTGCCAGCAGTGACTCTTCGGGACAGGGGACCCATAATTCACCCCTCCACTTT.

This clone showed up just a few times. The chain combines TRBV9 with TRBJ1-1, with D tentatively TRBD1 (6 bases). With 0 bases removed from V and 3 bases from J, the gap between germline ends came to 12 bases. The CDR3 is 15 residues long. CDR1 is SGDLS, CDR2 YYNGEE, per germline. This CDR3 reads CASSVEAQGHTEAFF. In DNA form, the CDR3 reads TGTGCCAGCAGCGTAGAGGCTCAGGGGCACACTGAAGCTTTCTTT. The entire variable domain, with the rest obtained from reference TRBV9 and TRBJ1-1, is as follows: DSGVTQTPKHLITATGQRVTLRCSPRSGDLSVYWYQQSLDQGLQFLIQYYNGEERAKGNILERFSAQQFPDLHSELNLSSLELGDSALYFCASSVEAQGHTEAFFGQGTRLTVV.

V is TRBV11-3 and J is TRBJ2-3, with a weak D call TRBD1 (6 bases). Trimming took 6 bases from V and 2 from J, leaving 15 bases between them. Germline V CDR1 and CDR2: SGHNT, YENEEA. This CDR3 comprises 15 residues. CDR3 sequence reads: CASSRTTGNTDTQYF. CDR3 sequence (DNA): TGTGCCAGCAGTCGTACTACAGGGAACACAGATACGCAGTATTTT.

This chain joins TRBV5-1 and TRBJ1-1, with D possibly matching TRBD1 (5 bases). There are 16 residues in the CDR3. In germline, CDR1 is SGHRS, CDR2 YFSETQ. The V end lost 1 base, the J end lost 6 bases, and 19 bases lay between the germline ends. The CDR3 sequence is CASSLLGWGTGAEAFF. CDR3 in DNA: TGCGCCAGCAGCTTGCTTGGGTGGGGCACGGGGGCTGAAGCTTTCTTT.

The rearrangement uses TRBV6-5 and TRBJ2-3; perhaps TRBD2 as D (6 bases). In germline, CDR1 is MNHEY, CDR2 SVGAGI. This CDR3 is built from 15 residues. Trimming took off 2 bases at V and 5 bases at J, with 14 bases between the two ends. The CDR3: CASSYLSGSGDTQYF. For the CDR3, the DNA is TGTGCCAGCAGTTACCTTAGCGGTTCGGGAGATACGCAGTATTTT.

CDR3: CASSPASGVSYNEQFF. The CDR3 region has the DNA TGTGCCAGCTCACCCGCTAGCGGGGTCTCCTACAATGAGCAGTTCTTC. This rearrangement joins TRBV18 to TRBJ2-1, with TRBD2 matching 9 bases. The V gene end was trimmed by 3 bases and the J gene end by 0 bases; junction bases not matched to a gene: 3. Germline lookup yields CDR1 KGHSH and CDR2 LQKENI. The CDR3 is made up of 16 amino acids.

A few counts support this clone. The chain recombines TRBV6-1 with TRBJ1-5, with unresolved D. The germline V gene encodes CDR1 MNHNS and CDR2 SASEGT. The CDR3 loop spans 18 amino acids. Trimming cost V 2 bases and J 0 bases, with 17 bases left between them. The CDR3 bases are TGTGCCAGCAGTGAACATTGGCTGGGAGCTAATAGCAATCAGCCCCAGCATTTT. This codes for CASSEHWLGANSNQPQHF.

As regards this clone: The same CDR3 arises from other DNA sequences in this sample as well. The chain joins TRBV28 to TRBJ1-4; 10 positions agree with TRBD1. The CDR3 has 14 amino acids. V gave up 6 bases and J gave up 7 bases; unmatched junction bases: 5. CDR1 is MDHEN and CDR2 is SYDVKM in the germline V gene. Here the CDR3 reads CASSPGTGAEKLFF. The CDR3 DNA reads TGTGCCAGCAGCCCCGGGACAGGGGCTGAAAAACTGTTTTTT.

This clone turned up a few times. The CDR3 nucleotides read TGTGCCAGCCAGGTGCAGGGGACCATGAACACTGAAGCTTTCTTT. It encodes CASQVQGTMNTEAFF. This chain links TRBV27 with TRBJ1-1; a possible D gene is TRBD1 (6 bases). V lost 8 bases and J 0 bases, leaving 16 bases between the germline ends. The CDR3 contains 15 residues. CDR1 and CDR2 (germline): MNHEY, SMNVEV (reference sequence).

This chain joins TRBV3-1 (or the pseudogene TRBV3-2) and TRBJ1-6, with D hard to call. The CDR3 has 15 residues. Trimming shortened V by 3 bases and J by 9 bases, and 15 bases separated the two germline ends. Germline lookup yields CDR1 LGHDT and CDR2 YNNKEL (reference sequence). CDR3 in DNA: TGTGCCAGCAGCCAGGGCCACGGGAAGGGTTCACCCCTCCACTTT. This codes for CASSQGHGKGSPLHF.

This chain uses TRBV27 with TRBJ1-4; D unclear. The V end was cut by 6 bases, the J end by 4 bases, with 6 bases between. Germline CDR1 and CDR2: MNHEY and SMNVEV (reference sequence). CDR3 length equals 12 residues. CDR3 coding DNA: TGTGCCAGCAGAACTTATAATGAAAAACTGTTTTTT. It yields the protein CASRTYNEKLFF.

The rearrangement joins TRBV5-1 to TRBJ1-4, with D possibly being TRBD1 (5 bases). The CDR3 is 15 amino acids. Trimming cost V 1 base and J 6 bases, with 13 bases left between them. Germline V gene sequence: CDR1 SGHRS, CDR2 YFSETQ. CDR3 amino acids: CASSLSGRNDEKLFF. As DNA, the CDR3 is TGCGCCAGCAGCTTGTCAGGGAGGAACGATGAAAAACTGTTTTTT.

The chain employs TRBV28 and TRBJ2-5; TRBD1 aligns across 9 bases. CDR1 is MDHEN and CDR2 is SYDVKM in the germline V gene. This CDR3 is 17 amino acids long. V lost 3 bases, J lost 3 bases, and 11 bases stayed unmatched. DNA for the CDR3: TGTGCCAGCAGTTTGGGACAGGGCGTTGGACCCAAAGAGACCCAGTACTTC. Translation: CASSLGQGVGPKETQYF. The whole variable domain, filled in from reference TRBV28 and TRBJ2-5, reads DVKVTQSSRYLVKRTGEKVFLECVQDMDHENMFWYRQDPGLGLRLIYFSYDVKMKEKGDIPEGYSVSREKKERFSLILESASTNQTSMYLCASSLGQGVGPKETQYFGPGTRLLVL.

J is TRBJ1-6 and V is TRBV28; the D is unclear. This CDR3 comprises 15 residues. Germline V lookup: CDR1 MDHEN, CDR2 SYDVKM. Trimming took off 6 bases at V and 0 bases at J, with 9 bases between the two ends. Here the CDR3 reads CASRTRSSYNSPLHF. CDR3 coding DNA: TGTGCCAGCAGAACACGAAGCTCCTATAATTCACCCCTCCACTTT.

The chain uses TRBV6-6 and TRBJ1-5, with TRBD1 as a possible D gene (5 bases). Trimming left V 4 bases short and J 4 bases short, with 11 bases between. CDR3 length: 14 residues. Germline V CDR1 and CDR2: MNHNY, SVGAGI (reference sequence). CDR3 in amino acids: CASSSTGGNQPQHF. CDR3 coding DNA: TGTGCCAGCAGTTCCACGGGGGGAAATCAGCCCCAGCATTTT.

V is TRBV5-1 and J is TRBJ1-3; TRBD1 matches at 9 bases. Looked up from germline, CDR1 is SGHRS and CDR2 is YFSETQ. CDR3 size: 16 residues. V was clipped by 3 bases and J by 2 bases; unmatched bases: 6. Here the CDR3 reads CASSSGQGLTGNTIYF. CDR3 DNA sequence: TGCGCCAGCAGCTCCGGACAGGGGTTGACTGGAAACACCATATATTTT. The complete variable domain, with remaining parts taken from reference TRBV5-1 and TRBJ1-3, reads KAGVTQTPRYLIKTRGQQVTLSCSPISGHRSVSWYQQTPGQGLQFLFEYFSETQRNKGNFPGRFSGRQFSNSRSEMNVSTLELGDSALYLCASSSGQGLTGNTIYFGEGSWLTVV.